The 10 T cell receptor beta chains reported below all come from one sample, sequenced in a study of beta chain features in type 1 diabetes. All of the isolated RNA was reverse transcribed, so expressed TCRB transcripts were sequenced. Method: immunoSEQ multiplex PCR; TCRdb's copy keeps in-frame clones and lacks some. The data hold 220,000 or so clones, with about 63% observed a single time. Sequencing was performed on naive CD4+ T cells from blood. All receptors derive from a man in his thirties or forties in good health.

This clone was counted between two and nine times. The chain combines TRBV10-3 with TRBJ1-1; the D is unclear. Trimming removed 6 bases from V and 0 bases from J, with 8 bases in between. Germline V CDR1 and CDR2: ENHRY, SYGVKD. The CDR3 spans 13 residues. The CDR3 coding sequence is TGTGCCATCAGATCGGCCCTGAACACTGAAGCTTTCTTT. Translating it yields CAIRSALNTEAFF.

The rearrangement links TRBV29-1 to TRBJ2-1; 7 bases are a match to TRBD2. The CDR3 is made up of 18 amino acids. CDR1 and CDR2 (germline): SQVTM, ANQGSEA. Trimming took 3 bases from V and 4 from J; bases not matched to a gene: 18. CDR3 in DNA: TGCAGCGTTGACCCGGTGCCCTTTCTAGCGGCCAGTTACAATGAGCAGTTCTTC. Encoded protein: CSVDPVPFLAASYNEQFF.

The rearrangement joins TRBV29-1 to TRBJ1-1; D remains ambiguous. V was cut by 4 bases and J by 8 bases, with 14 bases left in between. This CDR3 is 12 amino acids long. CDR1 is SQVTM and CDR2 is ANQGSEA in the germline V gene. The CDR3 coding sequence is TGCAGCGTTGCCGCCCTGTTCCCCGAAGCTTTCTTT. Protein: CSVAALFPEAFF.

On this clone itself: Other DNA variants within this sample encode the same CDR3. This chain links TRBV18 with TRBJ2-5, with D possibly being TRBD2 (6 bases). The germline V gene encodes CDR1 KGHSH and CDR2 LQKENI. V gave up 3 bases and J gave up 1 base, with 6 bases separating them. This CDR3 is built from 13 residues. CDR3 region: CASSPGLQETQYF. CDR3 bases: TGTGCCAGCTCACCGGGACTCCAAGAGACCCAGTACTTC.

About this clone itself: The sample carries other DNA sequences with the same CDR3. The V gene is TRBV30, the J gene TRBJ1-2; D ambiguous. Trimming took 2 bases from V and 2 from J, leaving 3 bases between them. CDR3 size: 11 residues. Germline V lookup: CDR1 GTSNPN, CDR2 SVGIG (reference sequence). The CDR3 region is CAWSSNYGYTF. Written as DNA, the CDR3 is TGTGCCTGGAGTTCAAACTATGGCTACACCTTC.

The chain is built from TRBV5-4 and TRBJ2-1, with TRBD1 identical over 7 bases. Germline loops: CDR1 SGHNT, CDR2 YYREEE (reference sequence). V was clipped by 4 bases and J by 7 bases; unmatched bases: 5. The CDR3 has 13 amino acids. The CDR3, as DNA: TGTGCCAGCAGCACACTACAGGGGAATGAGCAGTTCTTC. Its translation: CASSTLQGNEQFF.

This clone came up once. The rearrangement uses TRBV28 and TRBJ2-4; a weak D match, TRBD2 (6 bases). Trimming left V 7 bases short and J 15 bases short, with 19 bases between. Germline V CDR1 and CDR2: MDHEN, SYDVKM. The CDR3 has 12 amino acids. The CDR3 loop is CASTDRREERYF. For the CDR3, the DNA is TGTGCCAGCACCGATAGGAGGGAGGAAAGGTACTTC. Filled out from reference TRBV28 and TRBJ2-4, the complete variable domain reads DVKVTQSSRYLVKRTGEKVFLECVQDMDHENMFWYRQDPGLGLRLIYFSYDVKMKEKGDIPEGYSVSREKKERFSLILESASTNQTSMYLCASTDRREERYFGAGTRLSVL.

The gene calls are TRBV13 and TRBJ2-5; no reliable D call. This CDR3 has 12 residues. From germline, CDR1 is PRHDT and CDR2 FYEKMQ (reference sequence). V was cut by 5 bases and J by 6 bases, with 10 bases left in between. The CDR3 is CASSLRFKTQYF. In DNA form, the CDR3 reads TGTGCCAGCAGCCTCCGGTTTAAGACCCAGTACTTC.

The chain links TRBV25-1 to TRBJ2-2; 8 bases match TRBD2. This CDR3 is 15 amino acids long. Germline V CDR1 and CDR2: MGHDK, SYGVNS. The ends lost 9 bases at V and 4 bases at J; junction bases unmatched: 10. Here the CDR3 reads CASNPGTRATGELFF. CDR3 nucleotide sequence: TGTGCCAGTAACCCCGGGACTAGGGCCACCGGGGAGCTGTTTTTT.

This clone appeared once. This rearrangement joins TRBV6-1 to TRBJ2-4, with D perhaps matching TRBD2 (5 bases). V dropped 4 bases and J dropped 10 bases, with 11 bases sitting between them. Germline assignment: CDR1 MNHNS and CDR2 SASEGT. The CDR3 covers 12 residues. The CDR3 is CASSGQPGIQYF. The DNA of the CDR3 is TGTGCCAGCAGTGGCCAGCCGGGGATTCAGTACTTC.